Listed below are T cell receptor beta chains from one sample, sequenced in a study of cytomegalovirus exposure and HLA in healthy donors. TCRdb keeps only in-frame clones here, not all; method: immunoSEQ multiplex PCR. The sample consists of about 130,000 clones, around 80% of them appearing once. The sequenced material came from PBMCs. The receptors come from a female donor in good health and CMV-seronegative. Both conserved end residues are part of each CDR3. The D gene is left open where the match is weak. Only some rows state a clone size, as once, few, many or a class for expanded clones.

TRBV6-6	13	-	TRBJ2-7	TRBD1	CASRPDRGYEQYF	TGTGCCAGCAGGCCGGACAGGGGATACGAGCAGTACTTC
TRBV19	17	-	TRBJ2-1	TRBD2	CASMASGALRGINEQFF	TGTGCCAGTATGGCTAGCGGGGCCCTCAGGGGAATAAATGAGCAGTTCTTC
TRBV27	15	-	TRBJ2-2	-	CASSLFPGEDGELFF	TGTGCCAGCAGTTTATTCCCAGGGGAAGACGGGGAGCTGTTTTTT
TRBV6-4	14	-	TRBJ1-1	-	CASSPRGGNTEAFF	TGTGCCAGCTCTCCCAGGGGTGGGAACACTGAAGCTTTCTTT
TRBV5-1	17	-	TRBJ2-2	TRBD2	CASSLTVGTTNTGELFF	TGCGCCAGCAGCTTGACAGTGGGGACTACGAACACCGGGGAGCTGTTTTTT
TRBV7-6	15	-	TRBJ2-7	TRBD1	CASSLGQGNSYEQYF	TGTGCCAGCAGCTTAGGACAGGGCAACTCCTACGAGCAGTACTTC
TRBV28	14	-	TRBJ1-2	TRBD1	CASSLGQGAVGYTF	TGTGCCAGCAGTTTGGGACAGGGGGCAGTGGGCTACACCTTC
TRBV19	17	-	TRBJ2-5	-	CASSVAPTSLPSETQYF	TGTGCCAGTAGTGTGGCCCCTACTAGCCTGCCGAGTGAGACCCAGTACTTC
TRBV28	14	-	TRBJ1-1	TRBD1	CASISTGGATEAFF	TGTGCCAGCATTTCGACAGGGGGCGCAACTGAAGCTTTCTTT
TRBV30	14	few	TRBJ2-7	TRBD1	CAWMSRTGVWEQYF	TGTGCCTGGATGTCACGGACAGGGGTGTGGGAGCAGTACTTC
TRBV5-1	14	-	TRBJ1-2	TRBD1	CASSESGQDYGYTF	TGCGCCAGCAGCGAGTCCGGACAGGACTATGGCTACACCTTC
TRBV5-1	17	-	TRBJ1-4	TRBD1	CASSSGQGALGGEKLFF	TGCGCCAGCAGCTCGGGACAGGGGGCCCTAGGGGGAGAAAAACTGTTTTTT
TRBV6-5	14	-	TRBJ2-3	TRBD2	CASSYAGATDTQYF	TGTGCCAGCAGTTACGCGGGAGCCACAGATACGCAGTATTTT
TRBV5-4	14	-	TRBJ2-7	TRBD1	CASSLGQGFDEQYF	TGTGCCAGCAGCTTGGGACAGGGATTCGACGAGCAGTACTTC
TRBV21-1	17	few	TRBJ1-5	-	CASSKVGPDRVWQPQHF	TGTGCCAGCAGCAAAGTCGGGCCCGACAGGGTCTGGCAGCCCCAGCATTTT
TRBV6-6	15	few	TRBJ2-1	-	CAAGGQDTHHNEQFF	TGTGCCGCCGGGGGTCAGGACACCCACCACAATGAGCAGTTCTTC
TRBV4-3	16	-	TRBJ2-3	TRBD2	CASSQAREGLSDTQYF	TGCGCCAGCAGCCAAGCCCGGGAGGGCCTATCAGATACGCAGTATTTT
TRBV5-1	16	-	TRBJ2-3	TRBD2	CASSPPTSGRVDTQYF	TGCGCCAGCAGCCCGCCGACTAGCGGGAGGGTAGATACGCAGTATTTT
TRBV5-1	16	-	TRBJ1-1	-	CASSSEGRRMNTEAFF	TGCGCCAGCAGCTCAGAGGGAAGGCGAATGAACACTGAAGCTTTCTTT
TRBV7-2	15	-	TRBJ1-6	-	CASSREADSNSPLHF	TGTGCCAGCAGCCGGGAGGCAGACTCTAATTCACCCCTCCACTTT
TRBV2	15	-	TRBJ2-1	-	CASIPGEAPYNEQFF	TGTGCCAGCATCCCCGGGGAAGCCCCCTACAATGAGCAGTTCTTC
TRBV7-6	16	-	TRBJ1-1	-	CASSLSPDGQNTEAFF	TGTGCCAGCAGCTTATCCCCTGACGGACAGAACACTGAAGCTTTCTTT
TRBV28	15	once	TRBJ2-5	TRBD1	CASSIGTGGWETQYF	TGTGCCAGCAGTATCGGGACAGGGGGCTGGGAGACCCAGTACTTC
TRBV10-3	14	-	TRBJ2-7	TRBD1	CAISDRGPDTEQYF	TGTGCCATCAGTGATAGGGGGCCAGACACTGAGCAGTACTTC